This entry lists 11 T cell receptor beta chains sequenced from one sample in a study of shared clonotypes between healthy human individuals (dated by TCRdb to 2020 to 2022). Library prep was done by the immunoSEQ multiplex PCR assay. The source is immuneACCESS, and TCRdb retained only in-frame sequences with V and J called. Part of the clones is not carried over; for the studies checked, unresolved V genes explain less than half of this, and the remainder is unexplained. Recorded for this sample are about 480,000 clones; almost 80% of them occurred a single time. Around 12% of the sample lies in the top ten. Source material: PBMCs. The receptors were gathered from a woman in her thirties or forties in good health. Some clones in this sample may be carry-over from other donors' samples.

V usage is TRBV30 and J usage is TRBJ1-2; 10 nucleotides align to TRBD1. Germline V gives CDR1 GTSNPN, CDR2 SVGIG (reference sequence). CDR3 length equals 16 residues. V trimming: 1 base; J trimming: 4 bases; junction bases outside the gene matches: 9. The CDR3, as DNA: TGTGCCTGGAGTGAACCCGGGACAGGGGTTTTCTATGGCTACACCTTC. This gives the protein CAWSEPGTGVFYGYTF.

This clone was seen a few times. V and J are TRBV5-1 and TRBJ1-1; weak D call: TRBD1 (6 bases). The V end lost 4 bases, the J end lost 11 bases, and 18 bases lay between the germline ends. Looked up from germline, CDR1 is SGHRS and CDR2 is YFSETQ. The CDR3 runs 13 residues. As DNA, the CDR3 is TGCGCCAGCAGCCTCGACCCACAGGGAGGCGCTTTCTTT. As protein: CASSLDPQGGAFF.

The chain has TRBV5-1 and TRBJ1-1; D is undetermined. The CDR3 is 13 residues long. Trimming stripped 4 bases from V and 7 bases from J, with 14 bases between. Germline lookup yields CDR1 SGHRS and CDR2 YFSETQ. CDR3 residues: CASSPDGELEAFF. CDR3 in DNA: TGCGCCAGCAGCCCGGATGGAGAGCTTGAAGCTTTCTTT.

The chain links TRBV2 to TRBJ1-5; D might be TRBD1 (6 bases). CDR3 length: 14 amino acids. V lost 3 bases, J lost 4 bases, and 10 bases lay in between. CDR1 is SNHLY, CDR2 FYNNEI, per germline. CDR3 in DNA: TGTGCCAGCAGTGACCGGACAGCTAATCAGCCCCAGCATTTT. Translated, it gives CASSDRTANQPQHF.

The chain combines TRBV30 with TRBJ2-3; unclear D gene. With 3 bases removed from V and 4 bases from J, the gap between germline ends came to 11 bases. This CDR3 is 13 amino acids long. Germline CDR1 and CDR2: GTSNPN and SVGIG (reference sequence). CDR3 sequence reads: CAWRDGPADTQYF. The CDR3 DNA reads TGTGCCTGGAGGGACGGACCCGCAGATACGCAGTATTTT.

The gene calls are TRBV11-2 and TRBJ2-1, with D possibly matching TRBD2 (6 bases). Germline V CDR1 and CDR2: SGHAT, FQNNGV. Trimming took 4 bases from V and 6 from J, leaving 10 bases between them. The CDR3 consists of 13 residues. The CDR3 is CASSSGLLNEQFF. Here the CDR3 DNA reads TGTGCCAGCAGCTCGGGACTCCTCAATGAGCAGTTCTTC.

V gene TRBV6-6 combines with J gene TRBJ1-4; D unclear. Germline CDR1 is MNHNY and CDR2 is SVGAGI (reference sequence). V lost 6 bases to trimming and J lost 5 bases, with 10 bases between them. This CDR3 region has 13 residues. This CDR3 reads CASSTSRNEKLFF. CDR3 DNA sequence: TGTGCCAGCAGCACCAGCAGAAATGAAAAACTGTTTTTT.

The chain is built from TRBV5-4 and TRBJ1-2; 8 bases are shared with TRBD1. This CDR3 region has 15 residues. With V trimmed by 0 bases and J by 6 bases, 7 bases remained unmatched. Germline CDR1 reads SGHNT; CDR2 reads YYREEE (reference sequence). The CDR3 DNA reads as TGTGCCAGCAGCTTGGGCGGACAGGGCTTAAATGGCTACACCTTC. Translating gives CASSLGGQGLNGYTF.

V gene TRBV5-1 combines with J gene TRBJ2-1, with D perhaps TRBD2 (6 bases). The germline gives CDR1 SGHRS, CDR2 YFSETQ. The ends were cut back, 3 bases at V and 4 bases at J, with 14 bases in the middle. The CDR3 contains 15 residues. The CDR3 protein is CASSSQPSGYNEQFF. The CDR3 region has the DNA TGCGCCAGCAGCTCACAACCCAGCGGGTACAATGAGCAGTTCTTC.

This clone was observed a single time. The rearrangement joins TRBV6-5 to TRBJ1-2; the match to TRBD1 covers 8 bases. CDR1 MNHEY and CDR2 SVGAGI come from the germline V gene. V lost 6 bases, J lost 3 bases, and 3 bases stayed unmatched. The CDR3 totals 13 residues. The CDR3 nucleotides read TGTGCCAGCAGCCTGGACAGGGACTATGGCTACACCTTC. Its protein product is CASSLDRDYGYTF.

This clone is a singleton in its sample. The V call is TRBV7-9, the J call TRBJ2-7; D assignment may be TRBD1 or TRBD2 (5 bases each). Per germline, CDR1 SEHNR and CDR2 FQNEAQ (reference sequence). Trimming took 5 bases from V and 7 from J, leaving 12 bases between them. The CDR3 is 12 residues long. The CDR3 DNA follows: TGTGCCAGCAGCAAAAGAGGGGTAGAGCAGTACTTC. This gives the protein CASSKRGVEQYF.